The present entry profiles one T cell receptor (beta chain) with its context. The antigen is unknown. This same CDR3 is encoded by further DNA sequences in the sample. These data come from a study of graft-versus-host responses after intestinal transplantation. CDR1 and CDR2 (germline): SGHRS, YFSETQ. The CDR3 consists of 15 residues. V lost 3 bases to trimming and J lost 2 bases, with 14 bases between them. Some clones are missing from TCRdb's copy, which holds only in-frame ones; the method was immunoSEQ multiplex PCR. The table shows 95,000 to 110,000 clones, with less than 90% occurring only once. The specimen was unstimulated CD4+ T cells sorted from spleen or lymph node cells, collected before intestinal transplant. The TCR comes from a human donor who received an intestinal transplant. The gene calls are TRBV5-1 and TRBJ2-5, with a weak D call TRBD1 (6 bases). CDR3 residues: CASSSTGLGQETQYF. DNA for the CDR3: TGCGCCAGCAGCTCTACAGGGTTGGGACAAGAGACCCAGTACTTC.